This note documents a single T cell receptor (beta chain) sequence. Sequenced by immunoSEQ multiplex PCR; TCRdb stores in-frame clones only, minus some. The sample has 250,000 to 400,000 clones; 75% to 90% are singletons. This sample is part of a study of blood T cell repertoires in COVID-19. Study in general: PBMCs, B-cell-depleted T cells, or T cells were the source of the cDNA or gDNA that made up the material.

CDR1 SGHVS and CDR2 FQNEAQ come from the germline V gene. This CDR3 is 16 amino acids long. V dropped 1 base and J dropped 8; count of bases not matched to a gene: 10. This TCR was sampled from a woman aged 30 to 39 with COVID-19, enrolled during active disease. V is TRBV7-8 and J is TRBJ2-1; 8 positions agree with TRBD2. The sequenced sample was peripheral blood. CDR3 in DNA: TGTGCCAGCAGCTTAGGCCGCGGGAGGTTGGTCGATGAGCAGTTCTTC. It yields the protein CASSLGRGRLVDEQFF.